The source of this TCR beta chain is a study of Ad26.COV2.S vaccination and SARS-CoV-2 variants. Treatment noted: roughly 20 received Ad26.COV2.S at low or high dose, single or two shots; a few received placebo; per-sample allocation not given. Specimens were obtained on day 63 following the first vaccine or placebo injection. Measured with immunoSEQ multiplex PCR; TCRdb has only the in-frame clones, and not every one. The sample contains around 400,000 clones, roughly 80% of which appear only once. Per germline, CDR1 LNHDA and CDR2 SQIVND (reference sequence). This CDR3 is built from 14 residues. The germline V and J ends were trimmed by 4 bases and 1 base, with 10 bases remaining between them.

This sequence joins TRBV19 and TRBJ1-1, with TRBD1 as a possible D gene (5 bases). The TCR originated in a person between 18 and 59 years old who received the Ad26.COV2.S COVID-19 vaccine or a placebo. The source was peripheral blood, collected in a trial of Ad26.COV2.S vaccine versus placebo. CDR3 bases: TGTGCCAGTAGTACCTGGGGCTCGAACACTGAAGCTTTCTTT. Its translation: CASSTWGSNTEAFF.